A selection of T cell receptor beta chains follows, all from one sample in a study of blood T cells in healthy people across ages. MiXCR, run by TCRdb on the 5' RACE reads, gives a single entry per CDR3 protein. This table holds 700,000 to 950,000 distinct CDR3 sequences, about 40% found once. The sample was blood. The receptors were sampled from an older woman in good health. Each CDR3 is given with its conserved first and last residue. A D gene is named only where the DNA matches it firmly. Rows give clone size only sometimes, using once, few, many, or a class for an expanded clone.

TRBV2	TRBJ2-3	-	TRBD2	CASSEPSGMADTQYF	TGTGCCAGCAGTGAACCTAGCGGGATGGCGGATACGCAGTATTTT
TRBV7-2	TRBJ2-1	many	-	CASSLKGETSNEQFF	TGTGCCAGCAGCTTGAAGGGGGAGACTTCCAATGAGCAGTTCTTC
TRBV20-1	TRBJ2-3	-	TRBD2	CSARTLAGLDTQYF	TGCAGTGCTAGAACCCTAGCGGGGTTAGATACGCAGTATTTT
TRBV6-2/TRBV6-3	TRBJ1-5	few	-	CASSPIRDVMWPQHF	TGTGCCAGCAGTCCCATCCGGGACGTGATGTGGCCCCAGCATTTT
TRBV29-1	TRBJ2-5	few	-	CSVEGLGMETQYF	TGCAGCGTTGAAGGATTGGGAATGGAGACCCAGTACTTC
TRBV5-1	TRBJ1-4	-	TRBD1	CASSEGTGNEKLFF	TGCGCCAGCAGCGAGGGGACAGGGAATGAAAAACTGTTTTTT
TRBV4-2	TRBJ2-1	many	TRBD2	CASSQESSGSYNEQFF	TGTGCCAGCAGCCAAGAATCTAGCGGGTCCTACAATGAGCAGTTCTTC
TRBV6-1	TRBJ2-7	-	-	CASSEVTGRTYEQYF	TGTGCCAGCAGTGAAGTTACAGGAAGGACCTACGAGCAGTACTTC
TRBV20-1	TRBJ1-1	-	TRBD1	CSAYGGQGYMNTEAFF	TGCAGTGCTTATGGGGGACAGGGCTACATGAACACTGAAGCTTTCTTT
TRBV20-1	TRBJ1-2	-	-	CSAPNRDTDYGYTF	TGCAGTGCTCCTAACAGGGACACAGACTATGGCTACACCTTC
TRBV5-1	TRBJ2-5	many	TRBD1	CASSWGQIQETQYF	TGCGCCAGCAGCTGGGGACAGATTCAAGAGACCCAGTACTTC
TRBV9	TRBJ1-3	-	-	CASSPPRDSGNTIYF	TGTGCCAGCAGCCCCCCGCGGGACTCTGGAAACACCATATATTTT
TRBV21-1	TRBJ1-1	-	-	CASSKDRQGLGNTEAFF	TGTGCCAGCAGCAAAGATCGACAGGGGCTGGGGAACACTGAAGCTTTCTTT
TRBV5-1	TRBJ1-1	-	TRBD1	CASSLGQGFEAFF	TGCGCCAGCAGCTTGGGACAGGGGTTTGAAGCTTTCTTT
TRBV4-1	TRBJ2-1	few	TRBD2	CASSPGGTHDYNEQFF	TGCGCCAGCAGCCCGGGGGGGACCCACGATTACAATGAGCAGTTCTTC
TRBV12-3/TRBV12-4	TRBJ1-2	many	TRBD1	CASSPQTGGGGYTF	TGTGCCAGCAGCCCTCAGACAGGGGGAGGTGGCTACACCTTC
TRBV10-3	TRBJ2-7	-	-	CAIGPQSSYEQYF	TGTGCCATCGGCCCCCAGAGCTCCTACGAGCAGTACTTC
TRBV3-1	TRBJ2-6	-	-	CASSRDISGANVLTF	TGTGCCAGCAGCCGTGATATCTCTGGGGCCAACGTCCTGACTTTC
TRBV7-2	TRBJ2-3	once	TRBD2	CASSSLAGVDTQYF	TGTGCCAGCAGCTCCCTAGCGGGAGTAGATACGCAGTATTTT
TRBV4-3	TRBJ1-1	-	-	CVSSQDLGPEAFF	TGCGTCAGCAGCCAAGATCTCGGACCAGAAGCTTTCTTT
TRBV4-2	TRBJ2-7	-	-	CASSPPVGPHAYEQYF	TGTGCCAGCAGCCCTCCAGTGGGGCCTCACGCCTACGAGCAGTACTTC
TRBV6-6	TRBJ1-1	-	-	CASILQGMNTEAFF	TGTGCCAGCATTTTACAGGGAATGAACACTGAAGCTTTCTTT
TRBV29-1	TRBJ2-7	many	-	CSVVSNSYEQYF	TGCAGCGTTGTATCTAACTCCTACGAGCAGTACTTC
TRBV7-9	TRBJ2-7	few	-	CASSSTDSYEQYF	TGTGCCAGCAGCTCTACAGACTCCTACGAGCAGTACTTC
TRBV3-1	TRBJ2-7	few	-	CASRRWTDSYEQYF	TGTGCCAGCAGGCGATGGACTGACTCCTACGAGCAGTACTTC
TRBV11-3	TRBJ2-3	-	-	CASSPPVGPNTDTQYF	TGTGCCAGCAGCCCCCCAGTCGGACCCAACACAGATACGCAGTATTTT
TRBV6-1	TRBJ1-5	few	-	CASSERRAGLQPQHF	TGTGCCAGCAGTGAAAGGAGGGCAGGGTTACAGCCCCAGCATTTT
TRBV14	TRBJ2-7	-	-	CASSQGREREWYNEQYF	TGTGCCAGCAGCCAAGGGAGAGAACGGGAGTGGTACAATGAGCAGTACTTC
TRBV7-8	TRBJ2-2	-	TRBD2	CASSLAGGVGTGELFF	TGTGCCAGCAGCCTAGCGGGAGGGGTCGGCACCGGGGAGCTGTTTTTT
TRBV4-2	TRBJ2-7	few	-	CASSQDSVAYEQYF	TGTGCCAGCAGCCAAGATTCGGTGGCCTACGAGCAGTACTTC
TRBV12-3/TRBV12-4	TRBJ2-2	-	-	CASTFGVGELFF	TGTGCCAGCACATTCGGGGTCGGGGAGCTGTTTTTT
TRBV12-3/TRBV12-4	TRBJ1-2	-	-	CASSYTGNYGYTF	TGTGCCAGCAGCTATACAGGGAACTATGGCTACACCTTC
TRBV3-1	TRBJ2-1	few	-	CASSRNTYNEQFF	TGTGCCAGCAGCCGGAATACCTACAATGAGCAGTTCTTC
TRBV14	TRBJ2-6	-	-	CASSQGRESSGANVLTF	TGTGCCAGCAGCCAAGGACGGGAGAGCTCTGGGGCCAACGTCCTGACTTTC
TRBV6-2/TRBV6-3	TRBJ2-1	-	TRBD1	CASSYSWTGPRNEQFF	TGTGCCAGCAGTTACTCTTGGACAGGTCCCCGGAATGAGCAGTTCTTC
TRBV10-3	TRBJ2-7	-	TRBD2	CAISDIAGGLRDEQYF	TGTGCCATCAGTGACATAGCGGGAGGGCTAAGGGACGAGCAGTACTTC
TRBV19	TRBJ2-7	-	-	CASSIEGTKRQYF	TGTGCCAGTAGTATAGAAGGAACGAAACGGCAGTACTTC
TRBV9	TRBJ2-1	once	-	CACSVAHEQFF	TGTGCCTGCAGCGTAGCCCATGAGCAGTTCTTC
TRBV6-5	TRBJ1-2	few	TRBD1	CASRDRGYGYTF	TGTGCCAGCCGAGACAGGGGGTATGGCTACACCTTC
TRBV28	TRBJ2-1	few	TRBD2	CASSSSGKVYNEQFF	TGTGCCAGCAGTAGTAGCGGGAAGGTCTACAATGAGCAGTTCTTC
TRBV11-2	TRBJ2-7	few	-	CASSLVSGESEQYF	TGTGCCAGCAGCTTAGTGTCGGGGGAGTCCGAGCAGTACTTC
TRBV24-1	TRBJ2-5	few	TRBD1	CATSPGQGWEETQYF	TGTGCCACGTCCCCGGGACAGGGGTGGGAAGAGACCCAGTACTTC
TRBV2	TRBJ2-2	-	-	CASSEAQGGGELFF	TGTGCCAGCAGTGAGGCTCAGGGTGGCGGGGAGCTGTTTTTT
TRBV7-9	TRBJ2-7	few	-	CASSSAGTGEKGEQYF	TGTGCCAGCAGCTCCGCCGGTACCGGAGAGAAGGGGGAGCAGTACTTC
TRBV20-1	TRBJ1-1	-	-	CSARSLSEAFF	TGCAGTGCTAGGTCACTCTCTGAAGCTTTCTTT